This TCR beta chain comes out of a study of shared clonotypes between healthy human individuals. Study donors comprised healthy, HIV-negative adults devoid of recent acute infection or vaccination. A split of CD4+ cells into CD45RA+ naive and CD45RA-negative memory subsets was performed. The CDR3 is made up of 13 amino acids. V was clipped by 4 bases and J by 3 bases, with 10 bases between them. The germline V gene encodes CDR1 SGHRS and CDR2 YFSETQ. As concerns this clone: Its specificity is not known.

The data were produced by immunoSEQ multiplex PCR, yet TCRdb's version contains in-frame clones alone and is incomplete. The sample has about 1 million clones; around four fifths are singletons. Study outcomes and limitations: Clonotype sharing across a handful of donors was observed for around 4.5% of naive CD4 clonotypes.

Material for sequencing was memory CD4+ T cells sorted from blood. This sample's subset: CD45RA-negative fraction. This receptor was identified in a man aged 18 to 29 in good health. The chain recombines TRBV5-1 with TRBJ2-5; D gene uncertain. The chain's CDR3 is CASSPRLKETQYF. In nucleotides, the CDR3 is TGCGCCAGCAGCCCGAGACTGAAAGAGACCCAGTACTTC.